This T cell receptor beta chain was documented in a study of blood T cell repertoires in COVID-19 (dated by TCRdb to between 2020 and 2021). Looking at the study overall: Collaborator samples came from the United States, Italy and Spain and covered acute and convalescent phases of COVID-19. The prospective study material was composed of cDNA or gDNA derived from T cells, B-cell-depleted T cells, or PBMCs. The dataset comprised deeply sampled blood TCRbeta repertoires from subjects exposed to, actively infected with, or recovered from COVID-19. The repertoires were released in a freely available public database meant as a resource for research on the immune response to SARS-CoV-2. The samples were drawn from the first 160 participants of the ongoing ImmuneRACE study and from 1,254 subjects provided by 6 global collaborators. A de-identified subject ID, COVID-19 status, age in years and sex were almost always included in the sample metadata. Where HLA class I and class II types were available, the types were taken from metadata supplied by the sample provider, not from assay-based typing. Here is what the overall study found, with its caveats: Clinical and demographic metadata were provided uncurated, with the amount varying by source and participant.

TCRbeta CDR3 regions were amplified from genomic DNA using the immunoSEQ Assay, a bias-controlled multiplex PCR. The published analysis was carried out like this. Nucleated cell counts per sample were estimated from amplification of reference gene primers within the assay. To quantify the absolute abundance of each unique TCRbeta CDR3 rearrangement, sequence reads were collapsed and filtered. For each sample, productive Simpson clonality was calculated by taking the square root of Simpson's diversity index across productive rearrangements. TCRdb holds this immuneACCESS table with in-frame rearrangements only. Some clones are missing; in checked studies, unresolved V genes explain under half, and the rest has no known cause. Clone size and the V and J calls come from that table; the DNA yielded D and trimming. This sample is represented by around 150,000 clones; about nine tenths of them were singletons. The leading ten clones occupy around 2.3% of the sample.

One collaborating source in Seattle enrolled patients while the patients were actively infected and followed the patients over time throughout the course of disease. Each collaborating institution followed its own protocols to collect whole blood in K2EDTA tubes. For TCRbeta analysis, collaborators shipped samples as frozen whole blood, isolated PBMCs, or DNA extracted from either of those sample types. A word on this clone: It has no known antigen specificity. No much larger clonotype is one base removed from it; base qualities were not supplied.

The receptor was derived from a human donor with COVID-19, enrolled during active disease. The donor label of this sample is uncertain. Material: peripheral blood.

The nucleotide sequence reads TGTGCCGTGGCAGGGACCGGGGAGCTGTTTTTT. Its translation is CAVAGTGELFF. The receptor chain draws on TRBV18 and TRBJ2-2; the D gene is perhaps TRBD1, from 5 matching bases. CDR3 length: 11 amino acids, cysteine to phenylalanine. The entry retains the CDR3 DNA only, 33 bases that are in frame from base 1. At the junction V is shortened by 11 bases and J by 5 bases, with 9 bases in between. Reading the germline V gene gives CDR1 KGHSH and CDR2 LQKENI.